Below, 21 T cell receptor beta chains from the same sample are listed, as sequenced in a study of blood T cell repertoires in COVID-19 (dated by TCRdb to 2020 to 2021). The library was obtained by the immunoSEQ multiplex PCR assay. In its TCRdb copy, this immuneACCESS table keeps in-frame sequences only and misses some clones. Where compared with another copy, unresolved V genes explain less than half of these, and the others have no known cause. The sample has about 200,000 clones on record, almost 90% of them singletons. The ten largest clones represent around 1.5% of the sample. The sequenced sample consisted of peripheral blood. These TCRs come from a man aged 18-30 years with active or convalescent COVID-19.

V is TRBV18 and J is TRBJ2-1; weak D call: TRBD1 (6 bases). From germline, CDR1 is KGHSH and CDR2 LQKENI. The CDR3 runs 15 residues. The germline V and J ends were trimmed by 4 bases and 3 bases, with 13 bases remaining between them. The CDR3 coding sequence is TGTGCCAGCTCACGATACAGGGAAGGCTACAATGAGCAGTTCTTC. This codes for CASSRYREGYNEQFF.

This sequence joins TRBV3-1 (or the pseudogene TRBV3-2) and TRBJ1-5; 7 nucleotides match TRBD1. Trimming at V came to 2 bases and at J to 6 bases, leaving 1 base not matched to a gene. Germline V gene sequence: CDR1 LGHDT, CDR2 YNNKEL (reference sequence). This CDR3 has 13 residues. In DNA form, the CDR3 reads TGTGCCAGCAGCCAATCAGGGGGTCAGCCCCAGCATTTT. Encoded protein: CASSQSGGQPQHF.

V and J are TRBV27 and TRBJ2-1, with TRBD2 matching over 8 bases. The CDR3 has 17 residues. V shed 5 bases and J 8 bases; nucleotides not matched to a gene: 17. Germline V gene sequence: CDR1 MNHEY, CDR2 SMNVEV (reference sequence). The CDR3 coding sequence is TGTGCCAGCAGTCCAGTGGGTACGGCGGGAGGTTTCCATGAGCAGTTCTTC. Its protein product is CASSPVGTAGGFHEQFF.

The chain is built from TRBV19 and TRBJ2-2; 10 nucleotides match TRBD1. CDR3 length: 17 residues. Germline V CDR1 and CDR2: LNHDA, SQIVND (reference sequence). V was clipped by 4 bases and J by 2 bases; unmatched bases: 7. CDR3 sequence (DNA): TGTGCCAGTAGTACCCGGGACAGGGGCTATAACACCGGGGAGCTGTTTTTT. Translated, it gives CASSTRDRGYNTGELFF.

The V gene is TRBV24-1, the J gene TRBJ2-7; 9 nucleotides match TRBD1. V was clipped by 4 bases and J by 1 base; unmatched bases: 4. Germline lookup yields CDR1 KGHDR and CDR2 SFDVKD. This CDR3 spans 15 amino acids. The CDR3 is CATSDSGTGSYEQYF. The CDR3 DNA sequence: TGTGCCACCAGTGACTCCGGGACAGGGTCCTACGAGCAGTACTTC.

Here the CDR3 reads CASSAAGANTEAFF. The CDR3 nucleotides read TGTGCCAGCAGTGCTGCCGGTGCGAACACTGAAGCTTTCTTT. The V gene is TRBV2, the J gene TRBJ1-1; D not certain. CDR3 length: 14 amino acids. The V and J ends lost 4 bases and 1 base respectively, with 10 bases between them. CDR1 and CDR2 (germline): SNHLY, FYNNEI.

The chain links TRBV2 to TRBJ2-3, with TRBD1 matching over 7 bases. Germline V gives CDR1 SNHLY, CDR2 FYNNEI. The V gene end was trimmed by 7 bases and the J gene end by 0 bases; junction bases not matched to a gene: 7. The CDR3 extends over 15 amino acids. This CDR3 reads CASTLDRPSTDTQYF. CDR3 nucleotide sequence: TGTGCCAGCACCCTGGACAGGCCTAGCACAGATACGCAGTATTTT.

The chain links TRBV9 to TRBJ2-5, with 7 bases identical to TRBD2. The J segment lost 2 bases and the V segment lost 3 bases, leaving 4 bases of the junction unmatched. Germline V gene data show CDR1 as SGDLS and CDR2 as YYNGEE. The CDR3 consists of 14 residues. DNA of the CDR3: TGTGCCAGCAGCGGGAGCGGGATTCAAGAGACCCAGTACTTC. Protein: CASSGSGIQETQYF.

The gene calls are TRBV11-2 and TRBJ2-2; D is perhaps TRBD1 (6 bases). Per germline, CDR1 SGHAT and CDR2 FQNNGV. This CDR3 is built from 17 residues. V lost 0 bases to trimming and J lost 2 bases, with 13 bases between them. The CDR3 nucleotides are TGTGCCAGCAGCTTAGAAATAGACAGGCTTAACACCGGGGAGCTGTTTTTT. Translation: CASSLEIDRLNTGELFF.

The chain combines TRBV6-1 with TRBJ2-1, with TRBD2 identical over 9 bases. V was pared by 0 bases and J by 0 bases, with 0 bases of the junction left unmatched. The germline V gene encodes CDR1 MNHNS and CDR2 SASEGT. The CDR3 covers 16 residues. The CDR3 DNA sequence: TGTGCCAGCAGTGAAGCTAGCGGGGGCTCCTACAATGAGCAGTTCTTC. It specifies CASSEASGGSYNEQFF.

The chain has TRBV7-8 and TRBJ2-7; the match to TRBD1 covers 11 bases. The trim removed 4 bases at V and 7 bases at J, leaving 6 bases unmatched. CDR1 and CDR2 (germline): SGHVS, FQNEAQ. This CDR3 is 14 amino acids long. Written as DNA, the CDR3 is TGTGCCAGCAGCTCAGGACAGGGGGCGGGAGAGCAGTACTTC. Amino acids: CASSSGQGAGEQYF.

This chain connects TRBV5-1 to TRBJ2-6; the D is unclear. V dropped 2 bases and J dropped 3 bases, with 6 bases sitting between them. The CDR3 sequence is 14 residues long. The germline V gene encodes CDR1 SGHRS and CDR2 YFSETQ. The CDR3, as DNA: TGCGCCAGCAGCTTCCCTAGTGGGGCCAACGTCCTGACTTTC. This translates into CASSFPSGANVLTF.

The chain employs TRBV6-2 or TRBV6-3 and TRBJ2-1; 9 bases agree with TRBD2. The CDR3 totals 13 residues. V lost 5 bases to trimming and J lost 10 bases; unmatched junction nucleotides: 6. Germline V gives CDR1 MNHEY, CDR2 SVGEGT. CDR3 sequence (DNA): TGTGCCAGCAGTCGGACTAGCGTCGGGGAGCAGTTCTTC. Its translation is CASSRTSVGEQFF.

The CDR3 spells CASSLGRLATNEKLFF. For the CDR3, the DNA is TGCGCCAGCAGCTTGGGGCGGCTTGCAACTAATGAAAAACTGTTTTTT. V is TRBV5-1 and J is TRBJ1-4; D gene uncertain. The CDR3 totals 16 residues. The V end was cut by 0 bases, the J end by 0 bases, with 9 bases between. Germline CDR1 reads SGHRS; CDR2 reads YFSETQ.

In this sample, this clone turned up a few times. The V gene is TRBV5-4, the J gene TRBJ1-5; 9 nucleotides align to TRBD1. Trimming at V came to 2 bases and at J to 7 bases, leaving 7 bases not matched to a gene. Germline loops: CDR1 SGHNT, CDR2 YYREEE (reference sequence). The CDR3 has 15 amino acids. The CDR3 reads CASSLGTGLDQPQHF. CDR3 sequence (DNA): TGTGCCAGCAGCTTAGGGACAGGGTTAGACCAGCCCCAGCATTTT.

The CDR3 DNA is TGCGCCAGCAGCTTGGCGATCGGGGACGAGCAGTACTTC. Translating gives CASSLAIGDEQYF. The chain is built from TRBV5-1 and TRBJ2-7, with D possibly matching TRBD2 (5 bases). The CDR3 covers 13 residues. Trimming removed 0 bases at V and 5 bases at J, with 9 bases between. The germline V gene has CDR1 SGHRS and CDR2 YFSETQ.

This rearrangement joins TRBV9 to TRBJ1-2; unclear D gene. V shed 3 bases and J shed 7 bases, with 7 bases lying between them. The CDR3 is 11 amino acids. Germline CDR1 is SGDLS and CDR2 is YYNGEE. The CDR3 region is CASSDSLGYTF. The CDR3 DNA follows: TGTGCCAGCAGCGATAGCCTTGGCTACACCTTC.

The chain uses TRBV4-3 and TRBJ2-7, with D unclear. There are 14 residues in the CDR3. CDR1 and CDR2 (germline): LGHNA, YSLEER. V gave up 4 bases and J gave up 0 bases, with 10 bases separating them. The DNA for the CDR3 is TGCGCCAGCAGCCGCGAAGCGAGCTCCTACGAGCAGTACTTC. Translation: CASSREASSYEQYF.

This chain uses TRBV9 with TRBJ2-7; 11 bases match TRBD2. The germline V gene has CDR1 SGDLS and CDR2 YYNGEE. J gave up 4 bases and V 0 bases, and 12 bases lay outside the gene matches. The CDR3 totals 18 residues. The CDR3 nucleotides are TGTGCCAGCAGCGTAGATCGACACACTAGCGGGAGCAGGTACGAGCAGTACTTC. Translation gives CASSVDRHTSGSRYEQYF.

V and J are TRBV2 and TRBJ2-2; 9 bases are shared with TRBD2. With V trimmed by 2 bases and J by 6 bases, 4 bases remained unmatched. The CDR3 runs 15 residues. Germline V gene sequence: CDR1 SNHLY, CDR2 FYNNEI. The CDR3 sequence: CASSEISGRPGELFF. The CDR3 bases are TGTGCCAGCAGTGAAATTAGCGGGAGACCCGGGGAGCTGTTTTTT.

The rearrangement uses TRBV6-6 and TRBJ1-5; tentative D call: TRBD1 (6 bases). The CDR3 consists of 13 residues. V gave up 8 bases and J gave up 7 bases, with 15 bases separating them. The germline gives CDR1 MNHNY, CDR2 SVGAGI (reference sequence). The DNA for the CDR3 is TGTGCCAGCCGGGAGGGGGGAGGACAGCCCCAGCATTTT. It encodes CASREGGGQPQHF.